This T cell receptor beta chain was found in a study of blood T cell repertoires in COVID-19. Data came from immunoSEQ multiplex PCR; TCRdb stores just in-frame clones and leaves some out. Of some 460,000 clones in the sample, about 85% were seen once. Participants were placed into cohorts based on the clinical history they reported. The V end was cut by 1 base, the J end by 9 bases, with 16 bases between. This CDR3 is built from 15 residues. Germline lookup yields CDR1 SGHNT and CDR2 YENEEA. The specimen sequenced was PBMCs or T cells enriched from blood (not recorded which). The receptor was isolated from a woman between 18 and 29 years old with acute COVID-19. The chain employs TRBV11-3 and TRBJ2-1, with a tentative D call TRBD2 (6 bases). The CDR3 DNA sequence: TGTGCCAGCAGCTTAGGGCCAGACGGGAGTGGTGAGCAGTTCTTC. It translates to CASSLGPDGSGEQFF.